The rows below give T cell receptor beta chains drawn from one sample of a study of cytomegalovirus exposure and HLA in healthy donors. Assay: immunoSEQ multiplex PCR; the TCRdb copy retains only in-frame clones and omits some. There are around 100,000 clones in the sample, with about 3% held by the top ten. The sequencing sample was made of PBMCs. These receptors originate from a man aged 40-50 years in good health and CMV-seronegative. Each CDR3 is given with its conserved first and last residue. The D gene is left open where the match is weak.

j_call	v_call	d_call	cdr3_nt	cdr3_aa
TRBJ2-2	TRBV4-3	-	TGCGCCAGCAGCCAAGGTCACACCACAGTAAACACCGGGGAGCTGTTTTTT	CASSQGHTTVNTGELFF
TRBJ1-2	TRBV19	TRBD1	TGTGCCAGTCAGTCCCTCGCCACAGGGGGCAGCTGGGGCTACACCTTC	CASQSLATGGSWGYTF
TRBJ2-6	TRBV2	-	TGTGCCAGCAGGAAGACTCGGGATTCCAGCTCTGGGGCCAACGTCCTGACTTTC	CASRKTRDSSSGANVLTF
TRBJ2-1	TRBV10-1	TRBD2	TGCGCCAGCAGTGAGTCTAGCGGGACTTCCTACAATGAGCAGTTCTTC	CASSESSGTSYNEQFF
TRBJ1-2	TRBV6-4	TRBD1	TGTGCCAGCAGTGAGGGACAGGGAGATGGCTACACCTTC	CASSEGQGDGYTF
TRBJ1-3	TRBV5-1	-	TGCGCCAGCAGCTTGGGTGAAGGGGGTGTAAGAGGTGGAAACACCATATATTTT	CASSLGEGGVRGGNTIYF
TRBJ2-1	TRBV29-1	-	TGCAGCGTTACAGAGATACCAAACAATGAGCAGTTCTTC	CSVTEIPNNEQFF
TRBJ2-3	TRBV10-3	TRBD2	TGTGCCATCAGTGACATAGCGGGAGAAAGGGGTAATACGCAGTATTTT	CAISDIAGERGNTQYF
TRBJ1-1	TRBV2	-	TGTGCCAGCACCCAAGGGAGGGGTGGCACTGAAGCTTTCTTT	CASTQGRGGTEAFF
TRBJ2-3	TRBV4-2	TRBD2	TGTGCCAGCAGCCAAGAGACAGGGACTAGCGGGGGGTCGGGCACAGATACGCAGTATTTT	CASSQETGTSGGSGTDTQYF
TRBJ1-4	TRBV10-3	-	TGTGCCATCAGTGAGTCGAGCAGCGGCCATGAAAAACTGTTTTTT	CAISESSSGHEKLFF
TRBJ1-6	TRBV7-9	-	TGTGCCAGCAGCCTGGCGAGACACACATCACCCCTCCACTTT	CASSLARHTSPLHF
TRBJ2-7	TRBV9	-	TGTGCCAGCAGCGTAGATCCTAGGGGGAAGGGCTCCTACGAGCAGTACTTC	CASSVDPRGKGSYEQYF
TRBJ1-2	TRBV7-2	TRBD1	TGTGCCAGCAGCGCGAGACAGGGGAACTATGGCTACACCTTC	CASSARQGNYGYTF
TRBJ2-5	TRBV11-3	TRBD2	TGTGCCAGCAGCCATTCGGCTAGCGGGCAAGAGACCCAGTACTTC	CASSHSASGQETQYF